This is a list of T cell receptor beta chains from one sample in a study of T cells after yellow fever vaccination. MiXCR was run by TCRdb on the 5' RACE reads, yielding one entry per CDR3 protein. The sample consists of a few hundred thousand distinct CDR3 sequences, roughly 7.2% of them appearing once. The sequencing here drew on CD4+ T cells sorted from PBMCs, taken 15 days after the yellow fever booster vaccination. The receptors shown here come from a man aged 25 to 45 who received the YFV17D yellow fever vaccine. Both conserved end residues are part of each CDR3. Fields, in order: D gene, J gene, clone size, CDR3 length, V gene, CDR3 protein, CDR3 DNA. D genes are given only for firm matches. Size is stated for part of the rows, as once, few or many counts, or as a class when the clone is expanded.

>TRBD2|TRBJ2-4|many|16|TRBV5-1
CASSSGGSQAKNIQYF
TGCGCCAGCAGCTCGGGAGGCAGCCAAGCCAAAAACATTCAGTACTTC
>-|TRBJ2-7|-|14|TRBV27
CASSVLPSSYEQYF
TGTGCCAGCAGTGTTCTCCCGAGCTCCTACGAGCAGTACTTC
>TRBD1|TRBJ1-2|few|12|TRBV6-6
CASTGTGFGYTF
TGTGCCAGCACCGGGACAGGGTTTGGCTACACCTTC
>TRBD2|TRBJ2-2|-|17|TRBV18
CASSPPGLEGGTGELFF
TGTGCCAGCTCACCACCGGGACTAGAGGGAGGCACCGGGGAGCTGTTTTTT
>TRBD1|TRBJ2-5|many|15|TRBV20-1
CSARFEGQGRETQYF
TGCAGTGCTAGGTTCGAGGGACAGGGACGCGAGACCCAGTACTTC
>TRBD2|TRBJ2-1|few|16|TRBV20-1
CSARDGLAGGHNEQFF
TGCAGTGCTAGAGACGGACTAGCGGGAGGCCACAATGAGCAGTTCTTC
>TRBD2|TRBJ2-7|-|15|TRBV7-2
CASSPSLAGAYEQYF
TGTGCCAGCAGCCCCAGTCTAGCGGGGGCCTACGAGCAGTACTTC
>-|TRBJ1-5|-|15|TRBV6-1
CASSDTGVSNQPQHF
TGTGCCAGCAGTGACACCGGGGTTAGCAATCAGCCCCAGCATTTT
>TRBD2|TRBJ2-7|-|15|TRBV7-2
CASSPLAARSYEQYF
TGTGCCAGCAGCCCCCTAGCGGCCCGCTCCTACGAGCAGTACTTC
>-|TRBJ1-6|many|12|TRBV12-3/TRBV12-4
CASSFYGSPLHF
TGTGCCAGCAGTTTTTATGGCTCACCCCTCCACTTT
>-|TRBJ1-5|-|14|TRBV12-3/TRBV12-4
CASSSRDSNQPQHF
TGTGCCAGCAGTTCCAGGGATAGCAATCAGCCCCAGCATTTT
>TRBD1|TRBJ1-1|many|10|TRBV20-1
CSASRQGAFF
TGCAGTGCCAGCCGACAGGGCGCTTTCTTT
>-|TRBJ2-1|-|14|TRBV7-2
CASSLVKGSNEQFF
TGTGCCAGCAGCTTAGTGAAGGGGAGTAATGAGCAGTTCTTC
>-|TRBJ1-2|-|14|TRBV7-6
CASSSLGRGNGYTF
TGTGCCAGCAGCTCCTTAGGCAGGGGCAATGGCTACACCTTC
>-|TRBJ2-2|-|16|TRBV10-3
CAISESAPPLPGELFF
TGTGCCATCAGTGAGTCGGCGCCCCCCTTACCCGGGGAGCTGTTTTTT
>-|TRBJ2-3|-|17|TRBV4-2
CASSQGLRAGITDTQYF
TGTGCCAGCAGCCAAGGCCTCAGGGCCGGGATCACAGATACGCAGTATTTT
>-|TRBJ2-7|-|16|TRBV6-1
CASSPEVPWRLSEQYF
TGTGCCAGCAGCCCCGAGGTCCCTTGGCGATTGTCGGAGCAGTACTTC
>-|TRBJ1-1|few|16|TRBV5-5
CASSLGLAKSNTEAFF
TGTGCCAGCAGCTTGGGTCTTGCGAAATCGAACACTGAAGCTTTCTTT
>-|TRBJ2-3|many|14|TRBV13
CASSLLAGSSSLYF
TGTGCCAGCAGCTTACTGGCGGGATCCTCCTCCCTATATTTT
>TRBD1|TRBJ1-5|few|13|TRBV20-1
CSASPGGGQPQHF
TGCAGTGCGTCCCCAGGGGGGGGGCAGCCCCAGCATTTT
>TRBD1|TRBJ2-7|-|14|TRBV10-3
CAISGGTGYYEQYF
TGTGCCATCTCTGGCGGGACAGGATACTACGAGCAGTACTTC
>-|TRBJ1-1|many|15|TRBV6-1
CAIARRPRGTGEAFF
TGTGCCATCGCCCGTCGACCGAGGGGCACGGGTGAAGCTTTCTTT
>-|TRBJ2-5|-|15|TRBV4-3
CASSLSGTRGETQYF
TGCGCCAGCAGCTTATCGGGGACCCGAGGAGAGACCCAGTACTTC
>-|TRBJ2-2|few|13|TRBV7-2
CASSPGPTGELFF
TGTGCCAGCAGTCCCGGTCCTACCGGGGAGCTGTTTTTT
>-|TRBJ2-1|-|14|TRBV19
CATVREARPNEQFF
TGTGCCACCGTGAGGGAGGCCCGCCCTAATGAGCAGTTCTTC
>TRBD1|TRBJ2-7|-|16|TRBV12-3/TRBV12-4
CASSLSPGQGTYEQYF
TGTGCCAGCAGTCTTTCTCCGGGACAGGGAACCTACGAGCAGTACTTC
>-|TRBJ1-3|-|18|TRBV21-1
CASSKAPFGTGLGNTIYF
TGTGCCAGCAGCAAAGCTCCGTTCGGGACAGGACTAGGAAACACCATATATTTT
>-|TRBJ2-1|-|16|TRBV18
CASSRQPPSSYNEQFF
TGTGCCAGCTCTCGTCAGCCGCCCTCCTCCTACAATGAGCAGTTCTTC
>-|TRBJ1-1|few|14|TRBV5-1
CASSGSGANTEAFF
TGCGCCAGCAGCGGATCCGGGGCGAACACTGAAGCTTTCTTT
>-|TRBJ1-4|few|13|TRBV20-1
CSALDSVNEKLFF
TGCAGTGCTCTCGACAGTGTTAATGAAAAACTGTTTTTT
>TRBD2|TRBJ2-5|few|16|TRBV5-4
CASSLVLSGRRETQYF
TGTGCCAGCAGCTTAGTCCTTAGCGGGAGGAGGGAGACCCAGTACTTC
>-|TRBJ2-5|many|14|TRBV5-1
CASSLRQTRTAQYF
TGCGCCAGCAGCTTAAGGCAGACCCGCACGGCCCAGTACTTC
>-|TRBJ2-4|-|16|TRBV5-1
CASSPSPGKGKNIQYF
TGCGCCAGCAGCCCCTCCCCAGGGAAGGGCAAAAACATTCAGTACTTC
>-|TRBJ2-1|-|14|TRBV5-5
CASSPGLTYNEQFF
TGTGCCAGCAGCCCCGGGCTCACTTACAATGAGCAGTTCTTC
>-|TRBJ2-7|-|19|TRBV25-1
CASSDSLGRGNSYNYEQYF
TGTGCCAGCAGTGATTCGTTAGGCAGGGGCAACTCCTATAACTACGAGCAGTACTTC
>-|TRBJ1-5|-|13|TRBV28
CASKLQGDQPQHF
TGTGCCAGCAAATTACAGGGAGACCAGCCCCAGCATTTT
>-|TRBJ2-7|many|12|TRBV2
CASRREPYEQYF
TGTGCCAGCAGGCGGGAACCCTACGAGCAGTACTTC
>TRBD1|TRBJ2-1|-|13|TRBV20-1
CSAIQGTHNEQFF
TGCAGTGCTATACAGGGGACCCACAATGAGCAGTTCTTC
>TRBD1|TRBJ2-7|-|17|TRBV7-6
CASSFKSGTGDAYEQYF
TGTGCCAGCAGCTTTAAAAGTGGGACAGGGGATGCCTACGAGCAGTACTTC
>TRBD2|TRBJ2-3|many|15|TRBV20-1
CSGRRRGGGLDTQYF
TGCAGTGGGAGAAGGCGGGGGGGGGGTTTGGATACGCAGTATTTT
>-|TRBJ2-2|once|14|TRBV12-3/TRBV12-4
CASSFLRSTGELFF
TGTGCCAGCAGTTTTTTAAGGAGTACCGGGGAGCTGTTTTTT
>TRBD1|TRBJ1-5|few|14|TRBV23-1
CASGRTGENQPQHF
TGCGCCAGCGGGAGGACAGGGGAGAATCAGCCCCAGCATTTT
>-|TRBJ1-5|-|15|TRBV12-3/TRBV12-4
CASSLMSGSRQPQHF
TGTGCCAGCAGTTTGATGTCCGGGAGTAGGCAGCCCCAGCATTTT
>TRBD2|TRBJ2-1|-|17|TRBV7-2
CASSRRLAGGRDNEQFF
TGTGCCAGCAGCCGCCGACTAGCGGGAGGGCGGGACAATGAGCAGTTCTTC
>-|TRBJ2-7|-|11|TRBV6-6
CASSSAPEQYF
TGTGCCAGCAGCTCCGCACCCGAGCAGTACTTC
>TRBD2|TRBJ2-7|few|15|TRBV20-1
CSARPSGRAFDEQYF
TGCAGTGCTAGACCTAGCGGGAGGGCCTTCGACGAGCAGTACTTC
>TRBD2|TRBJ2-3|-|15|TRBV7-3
CASSRLAGYQDTQYF
TGTGCCAGCAGCCGACTAGCGGGATATCAAGATACGCAGTATTTT
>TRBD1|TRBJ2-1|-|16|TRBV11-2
CASSFRDRGGYNEQFF
TGTGCCAGCAGCTTTAGGGACAGGGGTGGTTACAATGAGCAGTTCTTC
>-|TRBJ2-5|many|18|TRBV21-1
CASSKVRGRAGFQETQYF
TGTGCCAGCAGCAAAGTTCGTGGGAGGGCCGGTTTTCAAGAGACCCAGTACTTC
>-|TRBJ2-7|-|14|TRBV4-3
CASSQLMGGYEQYF
TGCGCCAGCAGCCAACTGATGGGTGGCTACGAGCAGTACTTC
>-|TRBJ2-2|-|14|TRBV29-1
CSAKGIQNTGELFF
TGCAGCGCTAAGGGGATCCAAAACACCGGGGAGCTGTTTTTT
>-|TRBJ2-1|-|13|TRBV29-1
CSDYQQGDNEQFF
TGCAGCGACTACCAACAAGGAGACAATGAGCAGTTCTTC
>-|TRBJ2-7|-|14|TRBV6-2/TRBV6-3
CASSYSDLYYEQYF
TGTGCCAGCAGTTACTCGGACCTGTACTACGAGCAGTACTTC
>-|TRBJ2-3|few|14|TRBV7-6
CASSSHSGRDTQYF
TGTGCCAGCAGCTCTCACTCAGGGCGAGATACGCAGTATTTT
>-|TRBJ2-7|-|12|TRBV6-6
CASSQGLREQYF
TGTGCCAGCAGTCAGGGTCTTCGCGAGCAGTACTTC
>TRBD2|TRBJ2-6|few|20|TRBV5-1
CASSSLGLAGGTVGANVLTF
TGCGCCAGCAGCTCACTGGGACTAGCGGGAGGTACCGTCGGGGCCAACGTCCTGACTTTC
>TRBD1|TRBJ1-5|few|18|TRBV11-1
CASSFSPDRGGYNQPQHF
TGTGCCAGCAGCTTTTCACCGGACAGGGGAGGGTACAATCAGCCCCAGCATTTT